The sequence of this T cell receptor beta chain was determined in a study of T-cell memory formation after mild COVID-19. This clonotype was observed a few times. Its specificity is not known. 5'RACE primed at constant segments yielded TCR alpha and TCR beta cDNA libraries bearing sample barcodes and UMIs. MiXCR, run by TCRdb on the 5' RACE reads, gives a single entry per CDR3 protein. The sample lists fewer than 650,000 distinct CDR3 sequences, roughly a sixth occurring once. The CDR3 consists of 15 residues. The ends lost 6 bases at V and 5 bases at J; junction bases unmatched: 9. General study points: From day 15 to 85, contracting clones were balanced between CD4 and CD8, whereas later expanders leaned toward CD4+.

The sequenced material came from PBMCs or a T cell subset sorted from them (not recorded which). The clonotype comes from an adult woman who had mild COVID-19 (a few samples of this study predate the infection). Cell type and time point are not known. The chain carries TRBV12-3 or TRBV12-4 and TRBJ2-3; TRBD2 matches 9 bases. CDR3 residues: CASRHRTSVGDTQYF. The CDR3 nucleotides read TGTGCCAGCAGACACCGGACTAGCGTCGGAGATACGCAGTATTTT.